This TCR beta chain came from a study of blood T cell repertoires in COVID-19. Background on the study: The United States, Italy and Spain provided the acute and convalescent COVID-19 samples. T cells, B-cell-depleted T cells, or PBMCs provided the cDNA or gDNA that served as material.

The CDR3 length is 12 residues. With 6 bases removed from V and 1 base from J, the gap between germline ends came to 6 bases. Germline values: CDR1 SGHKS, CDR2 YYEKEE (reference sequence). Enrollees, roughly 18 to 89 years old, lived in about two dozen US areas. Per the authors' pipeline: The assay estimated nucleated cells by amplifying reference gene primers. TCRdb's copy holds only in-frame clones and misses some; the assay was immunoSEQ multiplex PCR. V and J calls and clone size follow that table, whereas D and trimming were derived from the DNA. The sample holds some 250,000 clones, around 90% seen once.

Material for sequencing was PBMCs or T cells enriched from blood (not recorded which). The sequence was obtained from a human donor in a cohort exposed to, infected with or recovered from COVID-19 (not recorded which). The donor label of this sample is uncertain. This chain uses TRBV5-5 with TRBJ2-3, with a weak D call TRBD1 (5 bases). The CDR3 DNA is TGTGCCAGCAAGACAGGCACAGATACGCAGTATTTT. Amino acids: CASKTGTDTQYF. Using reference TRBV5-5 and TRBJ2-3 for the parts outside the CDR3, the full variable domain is DAGVTQSPTHLIKTRGQQVTLRCSPISGHKSVSWYQQVLGQGPQFIFQYYEKEERGRGNFPDRFSARQFPNYSSELNVNALLLGDSALYLCASKTGTDTQYFGPGTRLTVL.